This T cell receptor beta chain is from a study of T cell responses to AZD1222 COVID-19 vaccine (dated by TCRdb to the early 2020s). Broadly, across the study: AZD1222 recipients given second doses at about 4 weeks or at about 12 weeks were pooled, since spike-specific TCR depth and breadth were not found to differ between the two schedules. A total of about 250 trial participants underwent TCR sequencing, of whom about 210 had received two doses of AZD1222 and approximately 25 had received two doses of the MenACWY control vaccine. Trial participants were enrolled into age subgroups of 18-55, 56-69 and 70-plus years, which contained approximately 150, 28 and 58 TCR-sequenced participants, respectively.

Here is what the overall study found, with its caveats: After two AZD1222 doses, spike-specific TCR breadth and depth were significantly higher than at day 0 and than in MenACWY recipients. The 56-69-year group was small, and its depth increase did not reach significance, likely because of low power. The whole spike protein was spanned by vaccine-associated CD4 TCRs, and dominant responses were seen in regions 160-218 and 743-854. Only five to seven AZD1222 recipients were SARS-CoV-2 seropositive at baseline, limiting conclusions about previously exposed vaccinees. No day 14 peak-response samples were available, so repertoires were characterized only after the peak T cell response. Participants were mostly white British and included more females than males, and it was suggested by the authors that clonal diversity may have been underestimated. Reportedly, close to half of the unique spike-specific TCRs recognized epitopes lying outside the regions that are mutated in the B.1.351 and B.1.1.7 variants.

As to this clone: The specificity of this receptor is unknown. There are no base qualities to consult, and no much larger clone falls within one base.

CDR1 is given as MNHEY and CDR2 as SVGAGI, both from the germline V gene. Trimming takes 8 bases from V and 0 bases from J, and the germline ends sit 16 bases apart. CDR3 length: 15 amino acids, cysteine to phenylalanine. The read is trimmed to its CDR3 DNA, 45 bases read in frame from base 1. Interpreted using the paper, the time point label stands for: baseline before first vaccination. Vaccinee samples were obtained from the UK trials COV001 and COV002, which included a single-blind randomized controlled phase 2/3 trial of AZD1222 (ChAdOx1 nCoV-19) in healthy adults. Trial participant PBMC samples were collected at day 0 and day 28 after the second dose for TCRbeta chain sequencing. The CDR3 regions of human TCRbeta chains were analyzed by immunosequencing. As for how the authors treated the data: Repertoire TCRs were matched against a reference library of SARS-CoV-2-specific TCRs generated with the MIRA antigen-specificity platform. Breadth meant the fraction of unique TCRs that were SARS-CoV-2-associated, whereas depth meant the fraction of total T cells that were SARS-CoV-2-associated. Each spike-specific TCR was assigned to its reactive spike region and to a CD4 or CD8 class using the MIRA data. Log10-transformed breadth and depth values were compared by one-way ANOVA with Sidak's multiple comparisons tests. TCRdb took over this immuneACCESS table, retaining in-frame rearrangements with V and J assigned. Such tables are incomplete; in checked studies, under half of the missing clones stem from an unresolved V gene, and the remainder is unexplained. The V and J calls and clone size were taken over from that table, and D and trimming were inferred from the DNA. The sample records over 110,000 clones, about 92% of which are singletons. The leading ten clones occupy 3% to 3.5% of the sample.

This specimen consisted of peripheral blood, obtained on day 0 of AZD1222 vaccination. The rearrangement joined TRBV6-5 to TRBJ1-1; a tentative D match to TRBD1 spans 6 bases. This receptor was obtained from an adult in good health. The encoded CDR3 is CASRGGSTLNTEAFF. The DNA reads TGTGCCAGCCGGGGGGGCAGTACATTGAACACTGAAGCTTTCTTT.